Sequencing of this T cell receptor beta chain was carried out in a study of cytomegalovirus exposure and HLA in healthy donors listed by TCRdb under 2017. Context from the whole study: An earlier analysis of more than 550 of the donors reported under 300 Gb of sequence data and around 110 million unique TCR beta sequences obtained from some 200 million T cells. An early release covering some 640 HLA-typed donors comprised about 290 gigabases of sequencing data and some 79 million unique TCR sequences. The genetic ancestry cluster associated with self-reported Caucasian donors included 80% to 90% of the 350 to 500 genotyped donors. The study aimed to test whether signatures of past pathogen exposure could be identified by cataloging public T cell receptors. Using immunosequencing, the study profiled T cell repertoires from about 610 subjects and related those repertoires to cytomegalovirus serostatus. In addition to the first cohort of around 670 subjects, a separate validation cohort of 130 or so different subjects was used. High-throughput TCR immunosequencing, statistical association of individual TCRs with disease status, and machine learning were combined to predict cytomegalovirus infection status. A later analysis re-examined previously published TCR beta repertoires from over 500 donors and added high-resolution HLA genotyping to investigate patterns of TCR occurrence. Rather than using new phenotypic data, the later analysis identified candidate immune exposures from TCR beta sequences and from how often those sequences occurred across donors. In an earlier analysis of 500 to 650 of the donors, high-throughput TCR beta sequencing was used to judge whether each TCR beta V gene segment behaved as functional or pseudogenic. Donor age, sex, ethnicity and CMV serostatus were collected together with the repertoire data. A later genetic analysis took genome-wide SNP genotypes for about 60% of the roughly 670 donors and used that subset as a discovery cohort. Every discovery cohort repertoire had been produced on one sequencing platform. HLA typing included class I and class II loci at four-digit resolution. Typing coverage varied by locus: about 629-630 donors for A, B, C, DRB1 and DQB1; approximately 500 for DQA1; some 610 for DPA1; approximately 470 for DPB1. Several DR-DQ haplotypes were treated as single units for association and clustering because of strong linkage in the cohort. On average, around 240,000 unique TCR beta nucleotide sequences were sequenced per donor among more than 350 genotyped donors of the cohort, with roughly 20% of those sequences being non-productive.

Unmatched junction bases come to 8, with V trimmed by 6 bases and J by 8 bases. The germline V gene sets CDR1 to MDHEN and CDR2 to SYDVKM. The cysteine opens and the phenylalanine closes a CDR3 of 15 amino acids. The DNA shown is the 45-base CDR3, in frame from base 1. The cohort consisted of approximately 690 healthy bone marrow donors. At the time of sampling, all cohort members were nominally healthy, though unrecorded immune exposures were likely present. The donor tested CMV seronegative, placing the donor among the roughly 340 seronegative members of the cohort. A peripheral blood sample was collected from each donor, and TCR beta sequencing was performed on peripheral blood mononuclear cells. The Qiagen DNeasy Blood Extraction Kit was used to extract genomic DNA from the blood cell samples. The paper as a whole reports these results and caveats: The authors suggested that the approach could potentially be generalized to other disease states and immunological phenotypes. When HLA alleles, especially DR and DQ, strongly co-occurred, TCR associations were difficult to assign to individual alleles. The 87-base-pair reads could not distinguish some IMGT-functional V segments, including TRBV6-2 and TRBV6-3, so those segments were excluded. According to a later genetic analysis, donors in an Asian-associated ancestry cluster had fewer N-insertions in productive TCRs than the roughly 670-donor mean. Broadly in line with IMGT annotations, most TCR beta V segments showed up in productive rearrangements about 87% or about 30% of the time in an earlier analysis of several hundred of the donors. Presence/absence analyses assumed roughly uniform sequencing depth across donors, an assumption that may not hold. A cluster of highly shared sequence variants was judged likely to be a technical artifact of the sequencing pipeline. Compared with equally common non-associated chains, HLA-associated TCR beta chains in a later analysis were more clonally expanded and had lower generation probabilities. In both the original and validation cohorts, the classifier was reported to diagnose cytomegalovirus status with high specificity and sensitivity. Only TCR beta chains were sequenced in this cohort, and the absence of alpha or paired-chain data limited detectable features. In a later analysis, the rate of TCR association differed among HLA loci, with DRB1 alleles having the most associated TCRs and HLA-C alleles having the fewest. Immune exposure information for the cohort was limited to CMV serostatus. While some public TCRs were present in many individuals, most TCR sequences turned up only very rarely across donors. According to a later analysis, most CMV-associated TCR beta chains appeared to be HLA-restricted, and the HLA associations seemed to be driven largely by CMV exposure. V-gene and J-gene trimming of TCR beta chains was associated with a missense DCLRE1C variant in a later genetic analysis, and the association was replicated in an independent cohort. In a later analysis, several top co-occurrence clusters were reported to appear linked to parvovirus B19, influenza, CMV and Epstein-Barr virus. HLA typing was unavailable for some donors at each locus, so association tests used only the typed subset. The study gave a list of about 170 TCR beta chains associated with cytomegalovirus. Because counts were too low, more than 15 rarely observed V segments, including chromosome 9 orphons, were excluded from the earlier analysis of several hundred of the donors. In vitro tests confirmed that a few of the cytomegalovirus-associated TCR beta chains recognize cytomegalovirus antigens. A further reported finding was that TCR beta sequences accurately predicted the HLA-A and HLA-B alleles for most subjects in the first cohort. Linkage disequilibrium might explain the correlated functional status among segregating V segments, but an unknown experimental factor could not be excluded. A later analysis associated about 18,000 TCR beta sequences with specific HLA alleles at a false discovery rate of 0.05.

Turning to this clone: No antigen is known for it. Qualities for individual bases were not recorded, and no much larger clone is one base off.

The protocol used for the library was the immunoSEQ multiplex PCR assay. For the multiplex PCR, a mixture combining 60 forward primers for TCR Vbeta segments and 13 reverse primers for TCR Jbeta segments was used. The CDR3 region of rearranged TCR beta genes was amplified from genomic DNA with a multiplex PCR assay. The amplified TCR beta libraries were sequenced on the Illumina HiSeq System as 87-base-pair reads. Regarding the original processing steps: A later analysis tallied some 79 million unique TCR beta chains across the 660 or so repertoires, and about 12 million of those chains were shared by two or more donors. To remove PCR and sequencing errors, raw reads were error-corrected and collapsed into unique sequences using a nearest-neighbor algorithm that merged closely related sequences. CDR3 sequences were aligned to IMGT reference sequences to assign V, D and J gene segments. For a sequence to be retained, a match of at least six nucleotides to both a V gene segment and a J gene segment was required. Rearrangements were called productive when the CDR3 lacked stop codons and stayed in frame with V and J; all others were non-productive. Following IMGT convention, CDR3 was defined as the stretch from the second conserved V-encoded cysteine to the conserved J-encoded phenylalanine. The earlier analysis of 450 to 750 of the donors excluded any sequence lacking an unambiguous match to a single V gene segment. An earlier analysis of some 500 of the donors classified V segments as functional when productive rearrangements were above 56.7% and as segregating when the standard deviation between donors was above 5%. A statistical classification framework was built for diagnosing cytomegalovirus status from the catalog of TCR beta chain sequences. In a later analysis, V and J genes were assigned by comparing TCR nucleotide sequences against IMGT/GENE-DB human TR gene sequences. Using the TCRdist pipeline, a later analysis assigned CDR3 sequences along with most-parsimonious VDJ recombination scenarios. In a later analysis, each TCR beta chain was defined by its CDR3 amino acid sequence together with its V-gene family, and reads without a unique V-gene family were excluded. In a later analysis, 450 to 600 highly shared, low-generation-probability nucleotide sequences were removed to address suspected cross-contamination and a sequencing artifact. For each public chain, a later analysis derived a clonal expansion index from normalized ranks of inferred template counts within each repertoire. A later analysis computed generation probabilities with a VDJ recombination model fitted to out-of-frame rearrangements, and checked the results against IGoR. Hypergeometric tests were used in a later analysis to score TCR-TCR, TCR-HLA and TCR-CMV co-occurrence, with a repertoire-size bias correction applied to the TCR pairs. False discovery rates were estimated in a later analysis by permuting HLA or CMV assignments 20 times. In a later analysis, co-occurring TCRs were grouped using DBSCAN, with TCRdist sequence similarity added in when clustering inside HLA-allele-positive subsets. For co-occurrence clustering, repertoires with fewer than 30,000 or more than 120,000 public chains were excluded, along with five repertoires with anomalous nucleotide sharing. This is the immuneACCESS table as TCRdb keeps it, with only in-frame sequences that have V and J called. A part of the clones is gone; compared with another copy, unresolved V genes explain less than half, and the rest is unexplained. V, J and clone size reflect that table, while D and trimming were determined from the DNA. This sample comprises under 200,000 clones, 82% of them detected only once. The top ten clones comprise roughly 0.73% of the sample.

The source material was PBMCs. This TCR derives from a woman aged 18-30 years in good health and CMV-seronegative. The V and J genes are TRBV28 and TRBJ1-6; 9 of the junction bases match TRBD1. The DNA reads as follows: TGTGCCAGCAGGGCCGGGACAGGGACTTATTCACCCCTCCACTTT. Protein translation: CASRAGTGTYSPLHF.